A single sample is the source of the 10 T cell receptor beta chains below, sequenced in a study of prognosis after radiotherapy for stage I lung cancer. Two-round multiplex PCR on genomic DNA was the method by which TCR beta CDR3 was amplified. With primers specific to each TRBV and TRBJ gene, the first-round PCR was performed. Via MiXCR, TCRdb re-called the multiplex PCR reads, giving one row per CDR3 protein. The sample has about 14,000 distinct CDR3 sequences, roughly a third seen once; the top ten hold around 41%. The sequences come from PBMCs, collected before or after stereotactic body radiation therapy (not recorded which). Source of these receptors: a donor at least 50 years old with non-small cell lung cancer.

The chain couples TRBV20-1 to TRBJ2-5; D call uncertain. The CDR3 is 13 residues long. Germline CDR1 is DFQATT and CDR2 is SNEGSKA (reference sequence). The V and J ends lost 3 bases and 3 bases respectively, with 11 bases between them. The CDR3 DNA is TGCAGTGCTAGCGACCCCCCCAAAGAGACCCAGTACTTC. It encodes CSASDPPKETQYF.

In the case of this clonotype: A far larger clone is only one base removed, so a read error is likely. Written as DNA, the CDR3 is TGTGCCAGCAGACTAGCGGGAGTAAATGAGCAGTACTTC. Translated: CASRLAGVNEQYF. The J gene is TRBJ2-7, the V gene TRBV6-1, with 11 bases matching TRBD2. V dropped 6 bases and J dropped 7; count of bases not matched to a gene: 5. Germline V gives CDR1 MNHNS, CDR2 SASEGT. The CDR3 runs 13 residues.

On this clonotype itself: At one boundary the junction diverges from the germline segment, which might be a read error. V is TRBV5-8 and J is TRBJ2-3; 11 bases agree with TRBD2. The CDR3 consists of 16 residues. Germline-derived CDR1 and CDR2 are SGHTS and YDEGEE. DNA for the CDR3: TGTGCCAGCAGCCTTGCTTTAGCGGGGGGGGCAGATACGAAGTATTTT. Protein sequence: CASSLALAGGADTKYF.

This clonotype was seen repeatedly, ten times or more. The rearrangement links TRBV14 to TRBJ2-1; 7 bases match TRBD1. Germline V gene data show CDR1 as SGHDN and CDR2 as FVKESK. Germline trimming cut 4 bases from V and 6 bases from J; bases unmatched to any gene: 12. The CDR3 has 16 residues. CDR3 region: CASSLRQGRAGNEQFF. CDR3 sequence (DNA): TGTGCCAGCAGCCTAAGACAGGGCAGGGCTGGCAATGAGCAGTTCTTC.

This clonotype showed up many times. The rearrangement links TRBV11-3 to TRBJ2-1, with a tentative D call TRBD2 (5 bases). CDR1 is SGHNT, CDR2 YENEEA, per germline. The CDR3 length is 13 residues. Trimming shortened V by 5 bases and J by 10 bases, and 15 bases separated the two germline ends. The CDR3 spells CASSPLSSGEQFF. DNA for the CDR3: TGTGCCAGCAGCCCCCTTTCGTCGGGGGAGCAGTTCTTC. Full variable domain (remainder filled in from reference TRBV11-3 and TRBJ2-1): EAGVVQSPRYKIIEKKQPVAFWCNPISGHNTLYWYLQNLGQGPELLIRYENEEAVDDSQLPKDRFSAERLKGVDSTLKIQPAELGDSAVYLCASSPLSSGEQFFGPGTRLTVL.

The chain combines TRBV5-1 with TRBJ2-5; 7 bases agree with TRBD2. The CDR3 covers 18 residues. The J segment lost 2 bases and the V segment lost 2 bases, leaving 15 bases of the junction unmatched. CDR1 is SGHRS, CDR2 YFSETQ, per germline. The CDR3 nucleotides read TGCGCCAGCAGCTTTAGAGGGAGGGTCGGGGCCACACAAGAGACCCAGTACTTC. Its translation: CASSFRGRVGATQETQYF.

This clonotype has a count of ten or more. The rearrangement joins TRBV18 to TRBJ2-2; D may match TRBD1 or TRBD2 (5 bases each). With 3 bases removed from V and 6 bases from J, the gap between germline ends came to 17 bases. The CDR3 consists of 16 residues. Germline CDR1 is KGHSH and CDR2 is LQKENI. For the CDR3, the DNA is TGTGCCAGCTCACCGCCGGGGCCGGTCGGGGCCGGGGAGCTGTTTTTT. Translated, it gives CASSPPGPVGAGELFF.

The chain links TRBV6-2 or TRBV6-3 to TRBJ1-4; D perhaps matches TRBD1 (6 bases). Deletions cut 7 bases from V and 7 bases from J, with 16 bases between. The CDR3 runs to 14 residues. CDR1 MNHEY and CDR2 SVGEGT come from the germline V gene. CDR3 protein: CASIAIGQSEKLFF. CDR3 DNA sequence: TGTGCCAGCATTGCGATAGGACAGAGTGAAAAACTGTTTTTT.

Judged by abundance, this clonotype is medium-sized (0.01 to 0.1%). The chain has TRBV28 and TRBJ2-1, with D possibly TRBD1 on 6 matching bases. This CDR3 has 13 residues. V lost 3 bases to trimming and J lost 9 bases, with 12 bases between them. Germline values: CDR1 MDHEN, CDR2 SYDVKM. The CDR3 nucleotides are TGTGCCAGCAGTTTGTCTAGCAGGGGTGAGCAGTTCTTC. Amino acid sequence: CASSLSSRGEQFF.

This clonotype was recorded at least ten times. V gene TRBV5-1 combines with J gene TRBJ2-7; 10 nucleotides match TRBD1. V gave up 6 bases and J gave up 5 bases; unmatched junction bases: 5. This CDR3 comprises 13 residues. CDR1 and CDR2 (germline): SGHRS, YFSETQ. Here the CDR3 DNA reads TGCGCCAGCAAAGGACAGGGGGACAACGAGCAGTACTTC. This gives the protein CASKGQGDNEQYF.